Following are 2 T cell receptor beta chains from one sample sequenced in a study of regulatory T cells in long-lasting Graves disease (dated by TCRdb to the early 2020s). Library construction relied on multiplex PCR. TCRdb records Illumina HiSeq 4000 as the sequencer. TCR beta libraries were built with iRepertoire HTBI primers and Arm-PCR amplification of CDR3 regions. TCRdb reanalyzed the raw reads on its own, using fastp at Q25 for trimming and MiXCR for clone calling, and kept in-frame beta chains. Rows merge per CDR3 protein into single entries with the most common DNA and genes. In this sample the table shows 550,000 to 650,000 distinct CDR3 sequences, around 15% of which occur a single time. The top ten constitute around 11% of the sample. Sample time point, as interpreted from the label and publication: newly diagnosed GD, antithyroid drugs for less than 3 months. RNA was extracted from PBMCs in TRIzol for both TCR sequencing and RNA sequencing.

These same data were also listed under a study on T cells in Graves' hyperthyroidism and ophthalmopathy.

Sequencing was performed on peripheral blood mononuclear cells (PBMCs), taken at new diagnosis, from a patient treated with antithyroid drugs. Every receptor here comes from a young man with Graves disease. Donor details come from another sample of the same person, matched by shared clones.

CDR3 coding DNA: TGCGCCAGCAGCTTGCGCGCCCCACCTGGGGCCAACGTCCTGACTTTC. Translation: CASSLRAPPGANVLTF. The chain links TRBV5-1 to TRBJ2-6; D not certain. Germline CDR1 reads SGHRS; CDR2 reads YFSETQ. Trimming removed 1 base at V and 2 bases at J, with 10 bases between. This CDR3 is 16 amino acids long.

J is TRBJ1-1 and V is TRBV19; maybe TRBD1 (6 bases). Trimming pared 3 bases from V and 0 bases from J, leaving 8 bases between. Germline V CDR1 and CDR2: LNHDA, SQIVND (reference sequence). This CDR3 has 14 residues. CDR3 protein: CASSITGMNTEAFF. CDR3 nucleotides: TGTGCCAGTAGTATCACAGGGATGAACACTGAAGCTTTCTTT.